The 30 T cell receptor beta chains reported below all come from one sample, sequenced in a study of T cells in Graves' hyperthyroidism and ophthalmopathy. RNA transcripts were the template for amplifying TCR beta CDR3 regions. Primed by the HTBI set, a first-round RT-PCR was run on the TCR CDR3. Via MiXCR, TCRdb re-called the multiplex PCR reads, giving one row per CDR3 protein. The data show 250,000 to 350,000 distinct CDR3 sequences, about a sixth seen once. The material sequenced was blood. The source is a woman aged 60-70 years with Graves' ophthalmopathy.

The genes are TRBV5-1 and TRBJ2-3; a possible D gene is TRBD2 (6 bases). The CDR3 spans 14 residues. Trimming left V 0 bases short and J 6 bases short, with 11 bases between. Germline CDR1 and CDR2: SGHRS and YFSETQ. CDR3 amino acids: CASSLGGVGDTQYF. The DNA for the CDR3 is TGCGCCAGCAGCTTGGGGGGGGTTGGTGATACGCAGTATTTT.

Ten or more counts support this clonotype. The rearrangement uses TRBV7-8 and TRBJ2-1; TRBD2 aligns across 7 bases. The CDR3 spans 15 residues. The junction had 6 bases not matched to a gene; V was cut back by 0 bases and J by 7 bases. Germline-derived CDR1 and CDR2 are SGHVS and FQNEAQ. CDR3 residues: CASSLAGGRGNEQFF. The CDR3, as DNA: TGTGCCAGCAGCTTAGCGGGAGGGCGTGGGAATGAGCAGTTCTTC.

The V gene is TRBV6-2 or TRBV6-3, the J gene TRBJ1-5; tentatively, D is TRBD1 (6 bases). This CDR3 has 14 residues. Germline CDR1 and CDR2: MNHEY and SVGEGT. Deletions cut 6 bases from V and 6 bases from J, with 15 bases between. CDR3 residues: CASSPGARGQPQHF. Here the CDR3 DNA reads TGTGCCAGCAGCCCAGGGGCCCGCGGTCAGCCCCAGCATTTT.

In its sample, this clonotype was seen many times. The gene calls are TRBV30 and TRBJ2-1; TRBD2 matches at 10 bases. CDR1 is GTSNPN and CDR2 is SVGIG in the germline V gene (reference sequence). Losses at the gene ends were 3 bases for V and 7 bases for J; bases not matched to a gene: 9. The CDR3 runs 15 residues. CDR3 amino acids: CAWRSWTTSGNEQFF. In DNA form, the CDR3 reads TGTGCCTGGAGGAGCTGGACGACTAGCGGGAATGAGCAGTTCTTC.

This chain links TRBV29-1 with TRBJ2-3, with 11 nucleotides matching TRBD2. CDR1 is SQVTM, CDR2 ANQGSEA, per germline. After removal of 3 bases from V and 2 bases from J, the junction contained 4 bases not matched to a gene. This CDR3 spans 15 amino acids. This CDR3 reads CSVDLAGGFTDTQYF. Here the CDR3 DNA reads TGCAGCGTTGATCTAGCGGGAGGCTTCACAGATACGCAGTATTTT.

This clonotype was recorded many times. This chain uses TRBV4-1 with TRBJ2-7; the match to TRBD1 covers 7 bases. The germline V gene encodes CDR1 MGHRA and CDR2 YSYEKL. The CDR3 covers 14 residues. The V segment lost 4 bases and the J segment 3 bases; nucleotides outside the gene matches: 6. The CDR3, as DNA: TGCGCCAGCAGCCCGGGACAGCGTCTCTACGAGCAGTACTTC. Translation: CASSPGQRLYEQYF.

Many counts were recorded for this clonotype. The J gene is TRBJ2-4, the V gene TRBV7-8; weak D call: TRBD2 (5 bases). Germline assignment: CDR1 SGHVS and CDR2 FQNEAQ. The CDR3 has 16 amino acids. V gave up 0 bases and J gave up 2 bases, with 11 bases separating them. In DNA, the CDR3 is TGTGCCAGCAGCTTAGCACCTCGGGGATCCAAAAACATTCAGTACTTC. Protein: CASSLAPRGSKNIQYF. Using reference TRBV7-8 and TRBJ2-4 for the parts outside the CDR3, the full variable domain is GAGVSQSPRYKVAKRGQDVALRCDPISGHVSLFWYQQALGQGPEFLTYFQNEAQLDKSGLPSDRFFAERPEGSVSTLKIQRTQQEDSAVYLCASSLAPRGSKNIQYFGAGTRLSVL.

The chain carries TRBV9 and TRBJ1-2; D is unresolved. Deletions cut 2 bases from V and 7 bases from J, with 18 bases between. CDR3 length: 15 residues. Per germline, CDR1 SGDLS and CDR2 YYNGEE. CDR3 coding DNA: TGTGCCAGCAGCGTTACAGTGGACTTGGAGTTTGGCTACACCTTC. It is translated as CASSVTVDLEFGYTF. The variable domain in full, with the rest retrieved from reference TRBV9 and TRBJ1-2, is DSGVTQTPKHLITATGQRVTLRCSPRSGDLSVYWYQQSLDQGLQFLIQYYNGEERAKGNILERFSAQQFPDLHSELNLSSLELGDSALYFCASSVTVDLEFGYTFGSGTRLTVV.

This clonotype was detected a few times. CDR3 loop: CASSLGTGGVNNEQFF. The DNA of the CDR3 is TGTGCCAGCAGCTTAGGGACAGGGGGGGTAAACAATGAGCAGTTCTTC. The chain couples TRBV7-9 to TRBJ2-1, with 10 bases fitting TRBD1. Germline CDR1 SEHNR, CDR2 FQNEAQ (reference sequence). V lost 1 base, J lost 5 bases, and 5 bases stayed unmatched. This CDR3 contains 16 residues.

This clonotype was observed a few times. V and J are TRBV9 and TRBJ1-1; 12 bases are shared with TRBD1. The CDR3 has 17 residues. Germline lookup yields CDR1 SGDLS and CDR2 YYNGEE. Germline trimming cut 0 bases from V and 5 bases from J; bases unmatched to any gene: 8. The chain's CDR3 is CASSVVGQGAWVTEAFF. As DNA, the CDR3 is TGTGCCAGCAGCGTAGTGGGACAGGGGGCTTGGGTAACTGAAGCTTTCTTT.

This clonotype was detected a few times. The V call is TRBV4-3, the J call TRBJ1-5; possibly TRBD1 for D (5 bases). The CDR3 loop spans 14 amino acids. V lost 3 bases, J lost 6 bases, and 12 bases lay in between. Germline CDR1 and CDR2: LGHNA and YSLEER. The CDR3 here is CASSQTRGGQPQHF. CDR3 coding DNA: TGCGCCAGCAGCCAGACCCGGGGGGGTCAGCCCCAGCATTTT.

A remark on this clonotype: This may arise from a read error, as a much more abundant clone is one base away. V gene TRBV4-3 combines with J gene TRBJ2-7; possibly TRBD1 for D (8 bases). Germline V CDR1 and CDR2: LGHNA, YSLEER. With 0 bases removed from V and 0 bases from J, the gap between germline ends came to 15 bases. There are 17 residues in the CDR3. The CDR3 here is CASSQDPYRGGSYEQYF. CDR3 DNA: TGCGCCAGCAGCCAAGATCCGTACAGGGGGGGCTCCTACGAGCAGTACTTC.

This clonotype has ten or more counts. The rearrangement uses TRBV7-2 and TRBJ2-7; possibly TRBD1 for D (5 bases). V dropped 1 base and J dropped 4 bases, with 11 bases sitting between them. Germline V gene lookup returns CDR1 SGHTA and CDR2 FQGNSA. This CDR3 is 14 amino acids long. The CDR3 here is CASSLEPRVYEQYF. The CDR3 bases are TGTGCCAGCAGCTTAGAACCCAGGGTGTACGAGCAGTACTTC. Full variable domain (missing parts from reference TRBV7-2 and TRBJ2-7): GAGVSQSPSNKVTEKGKDVELRCDPISGHTALYWYRQSLGQGLEFLIYFQGNSAPDKSGLPSDRFSAERTGGSVSTLTIQRTQQEDSAVYLCASSLEPRVYEQYFGPGTRLTVT.

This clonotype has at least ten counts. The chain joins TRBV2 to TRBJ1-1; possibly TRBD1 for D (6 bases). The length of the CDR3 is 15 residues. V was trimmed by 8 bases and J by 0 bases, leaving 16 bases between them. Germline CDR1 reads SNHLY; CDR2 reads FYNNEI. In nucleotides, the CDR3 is TGTGCCAGCGACCCTGAACAGGGAATGAACACTGAAGCTTTCTTT. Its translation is CASDPEQGMNTEAFF.

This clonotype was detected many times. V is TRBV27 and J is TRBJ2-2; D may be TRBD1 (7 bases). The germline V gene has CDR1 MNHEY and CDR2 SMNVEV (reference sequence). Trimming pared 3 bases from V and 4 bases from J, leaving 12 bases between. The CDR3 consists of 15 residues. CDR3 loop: CASSFRQGGTGELFF. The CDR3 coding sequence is TGTGCCAGCAGTTTCCGACAGGGAGGCACCGGGGAGCTGTTTTTT.

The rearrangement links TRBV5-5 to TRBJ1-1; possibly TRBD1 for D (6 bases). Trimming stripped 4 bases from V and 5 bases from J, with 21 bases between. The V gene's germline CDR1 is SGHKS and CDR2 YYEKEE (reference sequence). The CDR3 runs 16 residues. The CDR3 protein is CASSPGAGGPGTEAFF. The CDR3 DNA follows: TGTGCCAGCAGCCCGGGTGCGGGGGGGCCGGGTACTGAAGCTTTCTTT.

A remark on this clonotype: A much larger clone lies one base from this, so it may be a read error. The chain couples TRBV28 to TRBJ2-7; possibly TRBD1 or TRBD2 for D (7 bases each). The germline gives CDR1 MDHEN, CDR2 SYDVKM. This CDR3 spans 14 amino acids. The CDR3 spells CVSRGGLTSGEQYF. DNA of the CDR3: TGTGTCAGCAGGGGGGGGCTAACCTCGGGTGAGCAGTACTTC.

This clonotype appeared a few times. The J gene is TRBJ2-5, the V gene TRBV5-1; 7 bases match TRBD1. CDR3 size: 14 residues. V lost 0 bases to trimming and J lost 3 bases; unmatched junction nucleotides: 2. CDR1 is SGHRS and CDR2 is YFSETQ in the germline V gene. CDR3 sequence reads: CASSLGTGKETQYF. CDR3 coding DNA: TGCGCCAGCAGCTTGGGGACAGGCAAAGAGACCCAGTACTTC.

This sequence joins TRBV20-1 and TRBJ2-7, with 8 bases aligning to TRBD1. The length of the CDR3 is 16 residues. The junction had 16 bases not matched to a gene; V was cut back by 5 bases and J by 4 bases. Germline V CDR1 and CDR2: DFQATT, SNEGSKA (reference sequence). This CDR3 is CSAAYRQGRSMYEQYF. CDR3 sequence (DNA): TGCAGTGCTGCGTACCGACAGGGGCGTAGTATGTACGAGCAGTACTTC.

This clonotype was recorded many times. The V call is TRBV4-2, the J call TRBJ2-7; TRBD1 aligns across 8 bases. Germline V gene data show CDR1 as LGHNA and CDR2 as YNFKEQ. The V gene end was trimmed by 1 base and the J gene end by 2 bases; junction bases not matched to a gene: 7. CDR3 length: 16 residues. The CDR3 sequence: CASSQAQGTGAYEQYF. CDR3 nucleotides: TGTGCCAGCAGCCAAGCCCAAGGGACAGGAGCCTACGAGCAGTACTTC.

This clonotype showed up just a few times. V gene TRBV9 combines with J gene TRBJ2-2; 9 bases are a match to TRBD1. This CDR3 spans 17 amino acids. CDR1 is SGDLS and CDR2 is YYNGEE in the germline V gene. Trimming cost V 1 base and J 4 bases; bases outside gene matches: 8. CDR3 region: CASSVPGQGLVTGELFF. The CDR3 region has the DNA TGTGCCAGCAGCGTACCGGGACAGGGATTGGTCACCGGGGAGCTGTTTTTT.

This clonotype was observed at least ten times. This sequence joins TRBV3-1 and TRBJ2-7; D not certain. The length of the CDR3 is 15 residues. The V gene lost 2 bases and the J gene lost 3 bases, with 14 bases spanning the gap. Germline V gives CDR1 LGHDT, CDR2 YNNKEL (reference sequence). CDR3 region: CASSQLLGLIYEQYF. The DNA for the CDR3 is TGTGCCAGCAGCCAACTTCTGGGTTTAATCTACGAGCAGTACTTC.

The CDR3 region is CAIGPSTNEKLFF. CDR3 nucleotide sequence: TGTGCCATCGGGCCGTCAACTAATGAAAAACTGTTTTTT. V usage is TRBV19 and J usage is TRBJ1-4; D not certain. Germline-derived CDR1 and CDR2 are LNHDA and SQIVND (reference sequence). The V and J ends lost 10 bases and 0 bases respectively, with 9 bases between them. CDR3 length equals 13 residues.

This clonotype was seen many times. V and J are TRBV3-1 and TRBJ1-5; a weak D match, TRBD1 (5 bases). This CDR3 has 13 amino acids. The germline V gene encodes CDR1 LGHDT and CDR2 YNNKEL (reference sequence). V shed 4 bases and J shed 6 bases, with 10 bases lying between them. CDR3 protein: CASSRDSSQPQHF. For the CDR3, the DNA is TGTGCCAGCAGCCGAGACAGTAGTCAGCCCCAGCATTTT.

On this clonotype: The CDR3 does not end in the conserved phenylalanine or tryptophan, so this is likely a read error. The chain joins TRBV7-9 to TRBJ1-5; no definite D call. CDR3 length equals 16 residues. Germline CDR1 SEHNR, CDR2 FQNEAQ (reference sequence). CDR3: CANSLATRYSNQPQHS. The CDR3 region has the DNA TGTGCCAACAGCTTAGCGACAAGGTATAGCAATCAGCCCCAGCATTCT.

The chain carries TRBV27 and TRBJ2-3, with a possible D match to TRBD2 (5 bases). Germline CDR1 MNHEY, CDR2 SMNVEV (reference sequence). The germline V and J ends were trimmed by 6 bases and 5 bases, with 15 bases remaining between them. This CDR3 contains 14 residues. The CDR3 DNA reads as TGTGCCAGCAGCCCCAGAGAGACTAAAGATACGCAGTATTTT. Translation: CASSPRETKDTQYF.

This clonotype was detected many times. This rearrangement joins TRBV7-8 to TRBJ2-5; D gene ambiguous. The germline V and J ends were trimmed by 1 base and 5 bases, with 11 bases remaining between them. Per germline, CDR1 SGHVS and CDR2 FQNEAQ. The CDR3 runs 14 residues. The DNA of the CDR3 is TGTGCCAGCAGCTTAGTATCGAGGCGCGAGACCCAGTACTTC. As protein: CASSLVSRRETQYF.

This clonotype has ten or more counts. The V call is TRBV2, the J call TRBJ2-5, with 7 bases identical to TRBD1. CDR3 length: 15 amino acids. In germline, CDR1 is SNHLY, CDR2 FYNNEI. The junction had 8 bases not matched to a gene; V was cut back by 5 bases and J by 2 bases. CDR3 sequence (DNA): TGTGCCAGCAGTCCGCTTGGGACAGCTCAAGAGACCCAGTACTTC. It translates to CASSPLGTAQETQYF.

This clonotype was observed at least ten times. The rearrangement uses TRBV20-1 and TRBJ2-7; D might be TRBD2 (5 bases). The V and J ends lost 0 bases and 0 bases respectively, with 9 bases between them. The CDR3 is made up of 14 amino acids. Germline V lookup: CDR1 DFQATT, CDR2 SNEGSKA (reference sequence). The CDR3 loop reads CSAREGGHSYEQYF. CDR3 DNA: TGCAGTGCTAGAGAGGGCGGGCACTCCTACGAGCAGTACTTC.

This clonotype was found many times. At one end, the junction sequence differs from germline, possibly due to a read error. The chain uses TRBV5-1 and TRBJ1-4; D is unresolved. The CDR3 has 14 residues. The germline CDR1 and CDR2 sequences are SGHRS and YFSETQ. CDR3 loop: CASSLAGVGEKLFF. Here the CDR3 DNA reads TGTGCCAGCAGCTTGGCCGGAGTAGGGGAAAAACTGTTTTTT.